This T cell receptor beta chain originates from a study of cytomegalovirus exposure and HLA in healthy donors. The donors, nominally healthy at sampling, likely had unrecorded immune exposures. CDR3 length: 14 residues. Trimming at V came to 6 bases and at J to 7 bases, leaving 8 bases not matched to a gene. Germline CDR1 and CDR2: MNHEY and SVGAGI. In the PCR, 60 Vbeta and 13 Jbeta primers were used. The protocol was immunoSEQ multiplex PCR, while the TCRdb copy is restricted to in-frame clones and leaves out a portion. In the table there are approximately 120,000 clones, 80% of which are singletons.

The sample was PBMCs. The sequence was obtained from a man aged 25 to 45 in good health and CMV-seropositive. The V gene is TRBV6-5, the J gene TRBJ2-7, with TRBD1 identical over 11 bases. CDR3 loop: CASRKGTGGNEQYF. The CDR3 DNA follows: TGTGCCAGCAGGAAGGGGACAGGGGGTAATGAGCAGTACTTC.